Given below is one T cell receptor (beta chain) in context. Antigen unknown. The sample comes from a study of cytomegalovirus exposure and HLA in healthy donors. For the study at large: For the approximately 400 genotyped donors, about 79% fell within the Caucasian-associated ancestry cluster.

Study observations and caveats: Immune exposure information available was restricted to CMV serostatus. Some V segments (TRBV6-2 and TRBV6-3 among them) were excluded as indistinguishable. Previous analysis showed most TCR beta V segments were productive about 87% or about 30% of the time.

With 60 Vbeta and 13 Jbeta primers, the PCR was carried out. Here immunoSEQ multiplex PCR was the method, and the copy in TCRdb shows in-frame clones only, minus some. The repertoire consists of some 110,000 clones, with roughly 73% occurring once and the leading ten covering 4% to 5.5%. The CDR3 consists of 15 residues. Per the germline V gene, CDR1 is GTSNPN and CDR2 is SVGIG (reference sequence). V lost 3 bases, J lost 5 bases, and 8 bases stayed unmatched. This receptor was taken from a man in his 60s in good health and CMV-seropositive. The rearrangement joins TRBV30 to TRBJ2-7; 12 bases match TRBD1. Sequencing input: PBMCs. CDR3: CAWRGWGQGANEQYF. The CDR3 coding sequence is TGTGCCTGGAGGGGCTGGGGACAGGGGGCCAACGAGCAGTACTTC.